The T cell receptor (beta chain) described here comes from a study of PD-L1 blockade in urothelial cancer. At the level of the study: Males with bladder-origin urothelial cancer made up about 90% of the roughly 30 patients. Study observations and caveats: Pretreatment TCR clonality in blood under the median foretold superior survival.

From germline, CDR1 is MNHEY and CDR2 SMNVEV (reference sequence). The V gene lost 8 bases and the J gene lost 1 base, with 23 bases spanning the gap. There are 18 residues in the CDR3. Concerning this clone itself: Its antigen is not known.

The time point is: peripheral blood 6 weeks after treatment start. Locally advanced or metastatic urothelial carcinoma was present in patients. Data came from immunoSEQ multiplex PCR; TCRdb stores just in-frame clones and leaves some out. The data contain about 45,000 clones, around 82% of them seen just once; the ten biggest clones take up around 15%. This chain connects TRBV27 to TRBJ2-2; a weak D match, TRBD1 (6 bases). This TCR came from a man aged 55 to 69 with urothelial cancer. This material consisted of PBMCs, taken around atezolizumab (anti-PD-L1) treatment. This chain's CDR3 is CASRFRAITGWNTGELFF. The CDR3 DNA follows: TGTGCCAGCCGGTTTAGGGCCATCACAGGGTGGAACACCGGGGAGCTGTTTTTT.